This T cell receptor beta chain was recorded in a study of cytomegalovirus exposure and HLA in healthy donors. The ends were cut back, 4 bases at V and 5 bases at J, with 15 bases in the middle. The germline CDR1 and CDR2 sequences are SQVTM and ANQGSEA. The CDR3 runs 13 residues. Study-level results: Associated with cytomegalovirus, according to the listing, were 150 to 200 TCR beta chains. Per published reports, the classifier diagnosed cytomegalovirus status with high specificity and sensitivity.

Libraries were prepared by immunoSEQ multiplex PCR; TCRdb keeps only in-frame clonotypes and omits some of them. Among fewer than 200,000 clones listed, roughly 90% were seen once. Remarks on this clone: Its target is unknown.

The V call is TRBV29-1, the J call TRBJ2-7, with TRBD1 as a possible D gene (5 bases). Sequenced input: PBMCs. The source is a young woman in good health and CMV-seropositive. The CDR3 loop is CSVVPRVGDEQYF. CDR3 nucleotides: TGCAGCGTTGTCCCCAGGGTAGGTGACGAGCAGTACTTC.